These 18 T cell receptor beta chains originate from one sample sequenced in a study of PD-1 blockade in classical Hodgkin lymphoma. No patient escaped relapse after autologous stem cell transplantation, and brentuximab vedotin exposure varied. Profiled with immunoSEQ multiplex PCR; TCRdb holds only in-frame clones, not every one. The table has 45,000 to 60,000 clones, about 84% seen once. The source material was peripheral blood mononuclear cells (PBMCs), sampled at baseline. The origin of the receptors is a human donor with classical Hodgkin lymphoma.

The chain joins TRBV7-2 to TRBJ2-3; 10 bases agree with TRBD1. J gave up 6 bases and V 5 bases, and 8 bases lay outside the gene matches. This CDR3 region has 15 residues. In germline, CDR1 is SGHTA, CDR2 FQGNSA. The CDR3 loop is CASSLTGGRWDTQYF. The CDR3 nucleotides are TGTGCCAGCAGCCTGACAGGGGGCCGGTGGGATACGCAGTATTTT. The complete variable domain, with remaining parts taken from reference TRBV7-2 and TRBJ2-3, reads GAGVSQSPSNKVTEKGKDVELRCDPISGHTALYWYRQSLGQGLEFLIYFQGNSAPDKSGLPSDRFSAERTGGSVSTLTIQRTQQEDSAVYLCASSLTGGRWDTQYFGPGTRLTVL.

V is TRBV7-6 and J is TRBJ2-1; D may match TRBD1 or TRBD2 (5 bases each). The germline V and J ends were trimmed by 5 bases and 0 bases, with 14 bases remaining between them. CDR1 is SGHVS and CDR2 is FNYEAQ in the germline V gene. The CDR3 sequence is 16 residues long. Here the CDR3 DNA reads TGTGCCAGCAGCCCGAGGGCCAGGGACTCCTACAATGAGCAGTTCTTC. Encoded protein: CASSPRARDSYNEQFF.

The rearrangement uses TRBV20-1 and TRBJ2-1, with D perhaps TRBD1 or TRBD2 (6 bases each). Germline V lookup: CDR1 DFQATT, CDR2 SNEGSKA (reference sequence). This CDR3 is 11 amino acids long. The CDR3 DNA reads TGCAGGGCGAGGGGGGACAATGAGCAGTTCTTC. This sequence encodes CRARGDNEQFF.

The J gene is TRBJ2-7, the V gene TRBV6-5, with 8 bases lining up with TRBD1. The germline gives CDR1 MNHEY, CDR2 SVGAGI. The CDR3 length is 14 residues. V was pared by 5 bases and J by 3 bases, with 6 bases of the junction left unmatched. CDR3 sequence: CASSRYRGDYEQYF. DNA of the CDR3: TGTGCCAGCAGTCGGTACAGGGGGGACTACGAGCAGTACTTC.

The chain combines TRBV5-1 with TRBJ2-1; D gene ambiguous. Looked up from germline, CDR1 is SGHRS and CDR2 is YFSETQ. The CDR3 has 11 amino acids. The ends were cut back, 0 bases at V and 7 bases at J, with 2 bases in the middle. For the CDR3, the DNA is TGCGCCAGCAGCTTGGATAATGAGCAGTTCTTC. Translation gives CASSLDNEQFF.

V and J are TRBV7-9 and TRBJ2-1, with D perhaps assigned TRBD1 or TRBD2 (5 bases each). Germline assignment: CDR1 SEHNR and CDR2 FQNEAQ (reference sequence). The CDR3 loop spans 17 amino acids. V was pared by 0 bases and J by 10 bases, with 22 bases between. The CDR3 coding sequence is TGTGCCAGCAGCTTAGCGGCTCCCCCACTGCAGGGAGACGAGCAGTTCTTC. Residues: CASSLAAPPLQGDEQFF.

The chain carries TRBV19 and TRBJ2-1; 16 positions agree with TRBD2. This CDR3 has 16 amino acids. J lost 9 bases, V lost 7 bases, and 9 bases had no gene match. Germline V gives CDR1 LNHDA, CDR2 SQIVND (reference sequence). CDR3 in DNA: TGTGCCAGTATCCGGCCGGGACTAGCGGGAGGGGGTGAGCAGTTCTTC. It translates to CASIRPGLAGGGEQFF.

The rearrangement uses TRBV10-2 and TRBJ2-3; D not certain. Germline V gene sequence: CDR1 WSHSY, CDR2 SAAADI. CDR3 size: 13 residues. Trimming took 7 bases from V and 1 from J, leaving 9 bases between them. CDR3 residues: CASTEDGTDTQYF. DNA of the CDR3: TGCGCCAGCACAGAGGATGGCACAGATACGCAGTATTTT.

This clone was observed once. The chain uses TRBV2 and TRBJ1-5, with no clear D. The V and J ends lost 7 bases and 7 bases respectively, with 17 bases between them. This CDR3 region has 14 residues. CDR1 is SNHLY and CDR2 is FYNNEI in the germline V gene. The CDR3 loop is CASTRNGVVQPQHF. In DNA form, the CDR3 reads TGTGCCAGCACCCGAAATGGGGTGGTACAGCCCCAGCATTTT.

The gene calls are TRBV29-1 and TRBJ1-2; D possibly corresponds to TRBD1 (6 bases). Trimming left V 6 bases short and J 14 bases short, with 10 bases between. CDR1 and CDR2 (germline): SQVTM, ANQGSEA. The length of the CDR3 is 8 residues. Here the CDR3 reads CSVRGGTF. Written as DNA, the CDR3 is TGCAGCGTAAGGGGGGGGACCTTC.

The chain joins TRBV5-1 to TRBJ2-7, with TRBD2 matching 7 bases. Per the germline V gene, CDR1 is SGHRS and CDR2 is YFSETQ. After removal of 0 bases from V and 0 bases from J, the junction contained 3 bases not matched to a gene. This CDR3 is built from 15 residues. The CDR3 loop reads CASSLGLAASYEQYV. In DNA form, the CDR3 reads TGCGCCAGCAGCTTGGGCCTAGCGGCCTCCTACGAGCAGTACGTC.

The count of this clone is one. The chain recombines TRBV6-5 with TRBJ2-2; D might be TRBD2 (6 bases). The length of the CDR3 is 11 residues. Germline V CDR1 and CDR2: MNHEY, SVGAGI. Trimming removed 7 bases at V and 7 bases at J, with 7 bases between. The CDR3 region is CASNGGGELFF. CDR3 DNA sequence: TGTGCCAGCAACGGGGGCGGGGAGCTGTTTTTT.

The V gene is TRBV27, the J gene TRBJ1-2; 9 bases match TRBD1. Germline V gene lookup returns CDR1 MNHEY and CDR2 SMNVEV (reference sequence). V lost 3 bases and J lost 5; bases outside the gene matches: 7. The CDR3 is 15 residues long. The CDR3 bases are TGTGCCAGCAGTTTGAGCCCACAGGGGGCTTATGGCTACACCTTC. Amino acids: CASSLSPQGAYGYTF.

This chain uses TRBV2 with TRBJ1-5, with 9 bases fitting TRBD1. J lost 2 bases, V lost 5 bases, and 16 bases had no gene match. The CDR3 extends over 19 amino acids. Germline V gene lookup returns CDR1 SNHLY and CDR2 FYNNEI. CDR3 DNA sequence: TGTGCCAGCAGTATCGTCCGGACAGGGGCTTCTGTCCGCAATCAGCCCCAGCATTTT. Protein sequence: CASSIVRTGASVRNQPQHF.

CDR3 residues: CASSVAPVGGPQETQYF. The CDR3 DNA sequence: TGTGCCAGCAGCGTAGCTCCGGTGGGGGGCCCCCAAGAGACCCAGTACTTC. This rearrangement joins TRBV9 to TRBJ2-5, with D tentatively TRBD1 or TRBD2 (6 bases each). The CDR3 loop spans 17 amino acids. CDR1 and CDR2 from the germline V gene are SGDLS and YYNGEE. With 0 bases removed from V and 1 base from J, the gap between germline ends came to 16 bases.

The V gene is TRBV5-1, the J gene TRBJ1-5; TRBD1 might be the D (5 bases). CDR3 length: 13 residues. V was cut by 2 bases and J by 4 bases, with 7 bases left in between. Germline loops: CDR1 SGHRS, CDR2 YFSETQ. Here the CDR3 reads CASSFGGNQPQHF. In DNA, the CDR3 is TGCGCCAGCAGCTTTGGGGGGAATCAGCCCCAGCATTTT.

The rearrangement links TRBV7-9 to TRBJ1-6; unclear D gene. In germline, CDR1 is SEHNR, CDR2 FQNEAQ (reference sequence). The CDR3 is 14 residues long. Deletions cut 5 bases from V and 7 bases from J, with 12 bases between. In nucleotides, the CDR3 is TGTGCCAGCAGCACCGGGATTCAGAATTCACCCCTCCACTTT. Translated, it gives CASSTGIQNSPLHF.

This clone occurred a few times. The genes are TRBV14 and TRBJ1-2, with 8 bases fitting TRBD1. V shed 1 base, J shed 4 bases, and the junction held 5 bases outside the gene matches. The germline CDR1 and CDR2 sequences are SGHDN and FVKESK. The CDR3 covers 15 residues. This chain's CDR3 is CASSQATGVGYGYTF. CDR3 nucleotide sequence: TGTGCCAGCAGCCAAGCGACAGGGGTTGGCTATGGCTACACCTTC.